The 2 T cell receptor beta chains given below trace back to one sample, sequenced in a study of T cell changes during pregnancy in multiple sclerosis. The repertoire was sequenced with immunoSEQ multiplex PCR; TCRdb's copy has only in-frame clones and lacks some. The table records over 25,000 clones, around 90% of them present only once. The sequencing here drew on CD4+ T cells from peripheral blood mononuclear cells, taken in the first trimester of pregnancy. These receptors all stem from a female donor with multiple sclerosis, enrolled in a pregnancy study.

The chain's CDR3 is CASSQDWAGLGMGNQPQHF. The DNA for the CDR3 is TGCGCCAGCAGCCAAGATTGGGCGGGACTAGGAATGGGCAATCAGCCCCAGCATTTT. The chain has TRBV4-3 and TRBJ1-5; a possible D gene is TRBD1 (5 bases). CDR1 and CDR2 from the germline V gene are LGHNA and YSLEER. CDR3 size: 19 residues. The V end lost 0 bases, the J end lost 2 bases, and 20 bases lay between the germline ends.

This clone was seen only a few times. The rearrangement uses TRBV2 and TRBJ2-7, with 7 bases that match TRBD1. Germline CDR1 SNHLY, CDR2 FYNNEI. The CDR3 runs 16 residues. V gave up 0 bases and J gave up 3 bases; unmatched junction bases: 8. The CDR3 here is CASSEAPRTGDYEQYF. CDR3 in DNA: TGTGCCAGCAGTGAAGCCCCACGTACAGGGGACTACGAGCAGTACTTC.